This T cell receptor (beta chain) was captured in a study of OX40 agonist ivuxolimab in advanced cancers. About the study: Head and neck, renal cell, melanoma or hepatocellular carcinoma were the cancers that dose-escalation patients had. Partial responses, seen in three patients, involved one hepatocellular carcinoma and two cutaneous melanomas. Broader study findings: Both CD4+ and CD8+ T cell populations in blood had undergone clonal expansion by week 6 at 0.1 to 3.0 mg/kg.

Turning to this clone: Its antigen is currently unknown.

In germline, CDR1 is SGDLS, CDR2 YYNGEE. The CDR3 spans 15 residues. The ends were cut back, 0 bases at V and 7 bases at J, with 16 bases in the middle. Patients who had autoimmune disease history or got systemic immunosuppression were left out. Clones were read by immunoSEQ multiplex PCR, and TCRdb kept only the in-frame ones, dropping some. The repertoire includes under 150,000 clones, 80% to 90% of them detected once, and about 0.55% sits in the top ten. Sequenced material: CD4+ or CD8+ T cells sorted from blood, taken in a trial of the OX40 agonist ivuxolimab. The chain recombines TRBV9 with TRBJ1-2, with D possibly TRBD1 on 6 matching bases. The TCR was taken from an adult with an advanced solid tumor such as melanoma, head and neck, liver or kidney cancer. CDR3 loop: CASSVAGRGVAGYTF. The CDR3 region has the DNA TGTGCCAGCAGCGTAGCTGGCAGGGGCGTGGCTGGCTACACCTTC.